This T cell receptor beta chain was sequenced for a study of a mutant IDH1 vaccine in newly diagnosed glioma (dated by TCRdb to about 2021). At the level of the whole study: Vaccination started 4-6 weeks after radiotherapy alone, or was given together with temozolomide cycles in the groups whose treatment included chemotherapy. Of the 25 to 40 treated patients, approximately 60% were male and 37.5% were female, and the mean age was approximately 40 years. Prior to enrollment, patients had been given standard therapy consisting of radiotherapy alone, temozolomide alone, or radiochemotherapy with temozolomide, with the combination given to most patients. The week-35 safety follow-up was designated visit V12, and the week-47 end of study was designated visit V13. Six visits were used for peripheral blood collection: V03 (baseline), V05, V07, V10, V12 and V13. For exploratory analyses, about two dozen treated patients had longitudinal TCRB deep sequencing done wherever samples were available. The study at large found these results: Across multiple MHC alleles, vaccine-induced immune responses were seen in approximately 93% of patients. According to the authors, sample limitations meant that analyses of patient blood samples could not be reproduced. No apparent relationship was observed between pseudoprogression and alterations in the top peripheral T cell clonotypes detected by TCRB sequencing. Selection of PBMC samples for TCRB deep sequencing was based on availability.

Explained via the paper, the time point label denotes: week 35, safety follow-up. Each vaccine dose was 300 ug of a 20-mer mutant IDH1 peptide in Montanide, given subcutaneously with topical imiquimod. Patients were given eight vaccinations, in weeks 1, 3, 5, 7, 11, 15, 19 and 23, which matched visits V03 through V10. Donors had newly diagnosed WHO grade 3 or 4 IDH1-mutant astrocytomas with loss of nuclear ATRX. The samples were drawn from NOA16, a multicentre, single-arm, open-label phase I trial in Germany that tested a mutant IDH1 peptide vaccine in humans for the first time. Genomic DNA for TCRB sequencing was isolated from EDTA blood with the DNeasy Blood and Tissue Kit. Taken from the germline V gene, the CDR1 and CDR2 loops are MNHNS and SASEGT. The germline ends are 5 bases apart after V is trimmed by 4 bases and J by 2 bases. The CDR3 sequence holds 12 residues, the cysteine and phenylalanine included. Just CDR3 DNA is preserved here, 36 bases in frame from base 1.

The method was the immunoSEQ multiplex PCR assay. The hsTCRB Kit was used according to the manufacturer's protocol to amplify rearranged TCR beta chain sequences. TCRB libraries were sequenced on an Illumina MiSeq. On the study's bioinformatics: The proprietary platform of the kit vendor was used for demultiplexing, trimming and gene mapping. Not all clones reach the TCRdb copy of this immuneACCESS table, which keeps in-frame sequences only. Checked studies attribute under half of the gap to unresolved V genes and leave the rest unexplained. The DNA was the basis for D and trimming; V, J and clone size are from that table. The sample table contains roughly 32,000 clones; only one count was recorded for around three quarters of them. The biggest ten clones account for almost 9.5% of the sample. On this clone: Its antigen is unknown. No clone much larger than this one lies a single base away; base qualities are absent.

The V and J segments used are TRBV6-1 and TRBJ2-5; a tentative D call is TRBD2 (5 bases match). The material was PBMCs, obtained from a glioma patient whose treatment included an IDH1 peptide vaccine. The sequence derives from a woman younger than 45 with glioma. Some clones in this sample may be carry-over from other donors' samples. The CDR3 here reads CASSGRQETQYF. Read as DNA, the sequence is TGTGCCAGCAGTGGGAGGCAAGAGACCCAGTACTTC.